A selection of T cell receptor beta chains follows, all from one sample in a study of OX40 agonist ivuxolimab in advanced cancers. Method: immunoSEQ multiplex PCR; TCRdb's copy keeps in-frame clones and lacks some. Counted here are about 53,000 clones, roughly 90% occurring once; the ten biggest clones make up about 1.5%. Sequences were derived from CD4+ or CD8+ T cells sorted from blood, sampled in a trial of the OX40 agonist ivuxolimab. The receptors originated from an adult with an advanced solid tumor such as melanoma, head and neck, liver or kidney cancer. Both conserved end residues are part of each CDR3. The D gene is left open where the match is weak. For some rows the clone size is stated as once, few or many, or as a class when expanded; others skip it.

J gene,clone size,D gene,V gene,CDR3 DNA,CDR3 protein
TRBJ1-5,few,NA,TRBV2,TGTGCCAGCAGTGAACGGGATGCTAGGCAGCCCCAGCATTTT,CASSERDARQPQHF
TRBJ2-4,NA,TRBD2,TRBV19,TGTGCCAGTAGTATAGGATTCGGGAGGGCCAATCCCAAAAACATTCAGTACTTC,CASSIGFGRANPKNIQYF
TRBJ2-5,few,TRBD2,TRBV5-1,TGCGCCAGCAGCTTGGGCCCCCGGACTAGCGGGGGTTTACAAGAGACCCAGTACTTC,CASSLGPRTSGGLQETQYF
TRBJ2-1,NA,NA,TRBV19,TGTGCCAGTAGTAGCCAGGTCGACACGAGCAATGAGCAGTTCTTC,CASSSQVDTSNEQFF
TRBJ2-1,NA,TRBD2,TRBV30,TGTGCCTGGACAACTCAGCGGGGGGGCCGCGATGAGCAGTTCTTC,CAWTTQRGGRDEQFF
TRBJ1-2,NA,TRBD1,TRBV15,TGTGCCACCAGCAGAGATGGAAGACAGGGGGACACCTTC,CATSRDGRQGDTF
TRBJ1-2,NA,NA,TRBV30,TGTGCCTGGATAGCTAATGGCTATGGCTACACCTTC,CAWIANGYGYTF
TRBJ1-6,NA,NA,TRBV5-1,TGCGCCAGCAGGGATCTGAGCTCCTATAATTCACCCCTCCACTTT,CASRDLSSYNSPLHF
TRBJ1-5,NA,NA,TRBV6-1,TGTGCCAGCAGTGAAGGCATAAACTGGGAGCAGCCCCAGCATTTT,CASSEGINWEQPQHF
TRBJ2-1,once,NA,TRBV18,TGTGCCAGCTCACCGAGGAATTCCTACAATGAGCAGTTCTTC,CASSPRNSYNEQFF
TRBJ2-7,once,NA,TRBV7-2,TGTGCCAGCAGCCGACAGGGAGGCTACGAGCAGTACTTC,CASSRQGGYEQYF
TRBJ1-4,NA,NA,TRBV5-1,TGCGCCAGCAGCTTGTCACGTGGGGCTAATGAAAAACTGTTTTTT,CASSLSRGANEKLFF
TRBJ2-6,NA,NA,TRBV5-6,TGTGCCAGCAGCTTGGTGGGACCGCGGTTAGGGGCCAACGTCCTGACTTTC,CASSLVGPRLGANVLTF
TRBJ2-5,NA,NA,TRBV5-1,TGCGCCAGCAGCTTGTCGGGAGACTACCAAGAGACCCAGTACTTC,CASSLSGDYQETQYF
TRBJ1-3,NA,NA,TRBV6-6,TGTGCCAGCAGTTTCCAGGGCTCTGGAAACACCATATATTTT,CASSFQGSGNTIYF
TRBJ2-7,NA,NA,TRBV5-6,TGTGCCAGCAGCTCAGGCTACGAGCAGTACTTC,CASSSGYEQYF
TRBJ1-5,few,NA,TRBV6-1,TGTGCCAGCCGGTACGACGGCAATCAGCCCCAGCATTTT,CASRYDGNQPQHF
TRBJ2-2,NA,NA,TRBV5-1,TGCGCCAGCAGCTCCATGACAGCGAACACCGGGGAGCTGTTTTTT,CASSSMTANTGELFF
TRBJ1-5,few,NA,TRBV9,TGTGCCAGCAGCGGAGGGTCTCAGAGTTCGGGGCCCCAGCATTTT,CASSGGSQSSGPQHF
TRBJ1-5,NA,NA,TRBV6-1,TGTGCCAGTTCCGAGGAGGGGGGATATCAGCCCCAGCATTTT,CASSEEGGYQPQHF
TRBJ1-5,NA,NA,TRBV30,TGTGCCTGGAGTCCGCGGGGGGAGGAGCCCCAGCATTTT,CAWSPRGEEPQHF
TRBJ2-5,NA,NA,TRBV2,TGTGCCAGCAGTGTGGGGGGGGGCGGTCGGGAGACCCAGTACTTC,CASSVGGGGRETQYF
TRBJ1-1,NA,TRBD1,TRBV27,TGTGCCAGCAGTAAGGGCCGGGGACAGGGGGGCACTGAAGCTTTCTTT,CASSKGRGQGGTEAFF
TRBJ1-1,NA,NA,TRBV18,TGTGCCAGCTCACCAAAATTGAACACTGAAGCTTTCTTT,CASSPKLNTEAFF
TRBJ1-4,NA,NA,TRBV5-1,TGCGCCAGCAGCGGTGGAGGGAATGAAAAACTGTTTTTT,CASSGGGNEKLFF
TRBJ1-5,once,NA,TRBV14,TGTGCCAGCTCGTTAGTTGGCAATCAGCCCCAGCATTTT,CASSLVGNQPQHF
TRBJ2-1,NA,TRBD2,TRBV7-9,TGTGCCAGCTTCCGAACTAGCGGCAATGAGCAGTTCTTC,CASFRTSGNEQFF
TRBJ1-2,NA,NA,TRBV9,TGTGCCAGCAAAGGAACAGGGATGACCGGTGGCTACACCTTC,CASKGTGMTGGYTF
TRBJ2-5,NA,NA,TRBV7-7,TGTGCTAGCAGCTTATCCCCCCAGTCCAAAGAGACCCAGTACTTC,CASSLSPQSKETQYF
TRBJ1-1,few,NA,TRBV30,TGTGCCTGCATTGCGGGGTCGGGGTACACTGAAGCTTTCTTT,CACIAGSGYTEAFF
TRBJ1-1,NA,TRBD1,TRBV18,TGTGCCAGCTCGCGACAGGGGGGCACTGAAGCTTTCTTT,CASSRQGGTEAFF
TRBJ2-5,once,TRBD2,TRBV7-2,TGTGCCAGCAGCCCAACGAAAGCGGGAGGTCAAGAGACCCAGTACTTC,CASSPTKAGGQETQYF
TRBJ2-7,NA,TRBD2,TRBV7-2,TGTGCCAGCAGCACCGGGACTAGGAACTACGAGCAGTACTTC,CASSTGTRNYEQYF
TRBJ2-3,NA,TRBD2,TRBV7-2,TGTGCCAGCAGCTCATCATCTAGCGGGGGGGCGTATACGCAGTATTTT,CASSSSSSGGAYTQYF
TRBJ1-1,few,NA,TRBV6-4,TGTGCCAGCAGTGACGACGGACGCACTGAAGCTTTCTTT,CASSDDGRTEAFF
TRBJ2-7,NA,NA,TRBV15,TGTGCCACCAGCAGAGAAGGAGGGGCGGGCTACGAGCAGTACTTC,CATSREGGAGYEQYF
TRBJ1-1,NA,NA,TRBV29-1,TGCAGCGTTGGAGGGATCACTGAAGCTTTCTTT,CSVGGITEAFF
TRBJ2-2,NA,NA,TRBV7-3,TGTGCCAGCAGCGTAGACATCGCGAACACCGGGGAGCTGTTTTTT,CASSVDIANTGELFF
TRBJ1-5,NA,TRBD1,TRBV10-3,TGTGCCATCAGTGGGACAGGGAATAGCAATCAGCCCCAGCATTTT,CAISGTGNSNQPQHF
TRBJ1-3,NA,NA,TRBV6-1,TGTGCCAGCAGGAGGGATTCTGGAAACACCATATATTTT,CASRRDSGNTIYF
TRBJ1-1,NA,NA,TRBV18,TGTGCCAGCTCACCACAGGAAGGAAAGGCTGAAGCTTTCTTT,CASSPQEGKAEAFF
TRBJ1-1,NA,TRBD1,TRBV6-1,TGTGCCAGCAGTTCCGGGACAGGGAAGGACACTGAAGCTTTCTTT,CASSSGTGKDTEAFF
TRBJ1-2,few,TRBD1,TRBV7-3,TGTGCCAGCAGCTCCCCGTCGGGACAGAATGGCTACACCTTC,CASSSPSGQNGYTF